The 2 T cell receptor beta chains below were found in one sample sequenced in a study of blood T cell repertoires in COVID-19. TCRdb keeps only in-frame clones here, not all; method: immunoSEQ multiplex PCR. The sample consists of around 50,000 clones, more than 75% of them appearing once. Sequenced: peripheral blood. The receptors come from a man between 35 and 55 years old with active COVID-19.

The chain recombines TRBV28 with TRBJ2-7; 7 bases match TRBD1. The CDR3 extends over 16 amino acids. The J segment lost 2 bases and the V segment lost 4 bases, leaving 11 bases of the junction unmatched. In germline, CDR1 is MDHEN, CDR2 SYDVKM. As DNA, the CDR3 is TGTGCCAGCAGTTCATTTACAGGGGATCGAGCCTACGAGCAGTACTTC. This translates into CASSSFTGDRAYEQYF.

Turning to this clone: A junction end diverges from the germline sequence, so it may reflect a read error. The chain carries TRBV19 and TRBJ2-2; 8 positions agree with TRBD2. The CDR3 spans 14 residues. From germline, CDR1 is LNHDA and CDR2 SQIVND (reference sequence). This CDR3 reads CASSRSGNPGELFF. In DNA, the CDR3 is TGTGCCAGTAGTCGTAGCGGGAACCCCGGGGAGCTGTTTTTT.